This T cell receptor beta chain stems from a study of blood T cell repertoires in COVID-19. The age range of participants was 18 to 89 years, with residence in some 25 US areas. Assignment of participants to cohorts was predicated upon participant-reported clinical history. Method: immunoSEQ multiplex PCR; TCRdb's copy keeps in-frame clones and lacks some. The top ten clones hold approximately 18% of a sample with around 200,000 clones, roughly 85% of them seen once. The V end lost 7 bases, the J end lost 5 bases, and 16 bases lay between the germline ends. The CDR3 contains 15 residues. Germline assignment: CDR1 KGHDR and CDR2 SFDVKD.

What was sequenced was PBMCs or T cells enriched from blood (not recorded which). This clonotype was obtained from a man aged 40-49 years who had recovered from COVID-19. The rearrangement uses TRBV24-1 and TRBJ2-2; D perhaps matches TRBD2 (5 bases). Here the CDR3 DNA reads TGTGCCACCAGCCGGGAAGGGAGCCGGACCGGGGAGCTGTTTTTT. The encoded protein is CATSREGSRTGELFF.